These 24 T cell receptor beta chains originate from one sample sequenced in a study of tumor-infiltrating lymphocytes in primary liver carcinoma. A primer matching the constant region was used to make TCR beta cDNA from approximately 520 ng of total RNA. ARM-PCR was slightly modified, and three nested multiplex PCR rounds with it gave rise to the TCR beta libraries. Researchers ran the first two PCR rounds for roughly 10 cycles each with TRBV1-TRBV30 forward primers and a C-beta reverse primer. TCRdb re-called the multiplex PCR reads with MiXCR, one entry per CDR3 protein. The repertoire includes under 200,000 distinct CDR3 sequences, just under 85% of them detected once, and 18% sits in the top ten. The study co-extracted DNA and RNA from about 21-30 mg of unsorted bulk tissue. The source material was tumor tissue from primary liver carcinoma. These receptors were collected from a man aged 35 to 55 with primary liver carcinoma and hepatitis B virus infection.

The rearrangement links TRBV6-2 or TRBV6-3 to TRBJ1-1, with D hard to call. From germline, CDR1 is MNHEY and CDR2 SVGEGT. Trimming removed 2 bases at V and 11 bases at J, with 18 bases between. The CDR3 is made up of 14 amino acids. The chain's CDR3 is CASSYLWVTTTAFF. DNA for the CDR3: TGTGCCAGCAGTTACCTCTGGGTGACCACGACGGCTTTCTTT.

On this clonotype itself: The junction departs from germline at one end; a sequencing error may be responsible. The J gene is TRBJ2-7, the V gene TRBV6-1; possibly TRBD2 for D (5 bases). CDR1 is MNHNS and CDR2 is SASEGT in the germline V gene. The CDR3 is 14 residues long. CDR3 sequence: CASSGRSRNYEQFF. The DNA for the CDR3 is TGTGCCAGCAGTGGGAGGAGTAGGAACTACGAGCAGTTCTTT.

Comment on this clonotype: No conserved phenylalanine or tryptophan ends this CDR3, so it is likely a read error. J is TRBJ1-6 and V is TRBV6-5; D perhaps matches TRBD1 (5 bases). The CDR3 is 14 amino acids. The V gene's germline CDR1 is MNHEY and CDR2 SVGAGI. CDR3 in amino acids: CASSYGQGPSLLHY. CDR3 bases: TGTGCCAGCAGTTACGGCCAGGGCCCCTCACTCCTCCACTAT.

The chain has TRBV6-1 and TRBJ1-2, with unresolved D. CDR1 and CDR2 from the germline V gene are MNHNS and SASEGT. Trimming stripped 6 bases from V and 4 bases from J, with 15 bases between. This CDR3 is 14 amino acids long. The CDR3 coding sequence is TGTGCCAGCAGGCCACAGAACCGAAGCTATGGCTACACCTTC. Its protein is CASRPQNRSYGYTF.

On this clonotype itself: The junction departs from germline at one end; a sequencing error may be responsible. V is TRBV11-1 and J is TRBJ2-1; tentatively, D is TRBD1 or TRBD2 (5 bases each). CDR3 length equals 15 residues. The germline V gene encodes CDR1 SGHAT and CDR2 FQDESV (reference sequence). The CDR3 is CTSSFQGPLDNEKFF. The CDR3 DNA is TGTACCAGCAGCTTCCAGGGACCGCTGGATAATGAGAAGTTCTTC.

This clonotype was counted a single time. The CDR3 ends on some other residue instead of the conserved phenylalanine or tryptophan, so this is likely a read error. The rearrangement links TRBV10-3 to TRBJ2-1; 16 nucleotides match TRBD2. This CDR3 is 16 amino acids long. CDR1 and CDR2 (germline): ENHRY, SYGVKD. Losses at the gene ends were 9 bases for V and 6 bases for J; bases not matched to a gene: 8. In nucleotides, the CDR3 is TGTGCCATTAGCCCGGGACTAGCGGGAGGGGTCAATGAGCAGTTCATC. It codes for CAISPGLAGGVNEQFI.

Note on this clonotype: A read error is likely, as this CDR3 ends without the conserved phenylalanine or tryptophan. The chain couples TRBV29-1 to TRBJ2-3, with 16 bases aligning to TRBD2. The CDR3 loop spans 16 amino acids. Germline loops: CDR1 SQVTM, CDR2 ANQGSEA. V lost 7 bases to trimming and J lost 6 bases; unmatched junction nucleotides: 10. The chain's CDR3 is CSAPGTSGRVIDTQYL. The CDR3 bases are TGCAGCGCACCCGGGACTAGCGGGAGGGTTATTGATACGCAGTATCTT.

Concerning this clonotype: This sequence may be a read error, since a much larger clone differs from it by one base. V is TRBV5-1 and J is TRBJ1-1; D is unresolved. CDR3 length: 13 amino acids. CDR1 is SGHRS, CDR2 YFSETQ, per germline. The chain's CDR3 is CASSLVMNTEAYF. The CDR3 DNA reads as TGCGCCAGCAGCCTTGTCATGAACACTGAAGCTTACTTT.

On this clonotype itself: Just one base apart from a much larger clone, this may be a read error. The chain combines TRBV28 with TRBJ2-7, with unresolved D. The CDR3 totals 12 residues. CDR1 and CDR2 from the germline V gene are MDHEN and SYDVKM. V shed 3 bases and J shed 9 bases, with 12 bases lying between them. CDR3 loop: CASSFGLKRQYF. Here the CDR3 DNA reads TGTGCCAGCAGTTTTGGGTTAAAGCGGCAGTACTTC.

Concerning this clonotype itself: Likely a read error: the CDR3 ends without its conserved phenylalanine or tryptophan. The DNA is omitted, as the CDR3 cannot be located on it reliably, and the CDR3 follows TCRdb's listing. The V and J genes are TRBV11-1 and TRBJ2-3; TRBD1 reflects the table's D call only, with no check against the DNA. The CDR3 is made up of 19 amino acids, end residues included. Germline V gene sequence: CDR1 SGHAT, CDR2 FQDESV (reference sequence). CDR3: CASSSGGSSVGARTDTQYI.

A word on this clonotype: Compared with germline, one end of the junction differs, possibly owing to a read error. The chain links TRBV28 to TRBJ2-3; TRBD2 matches at 16 bases. Germline V gives CDR1 MDHEN, CDR2 SYDVKM. This CDR3 contains 18 residues. CDR3 loop: CVSSLTGTSGRAIDTQYF. CDR3 nucleotides: TGTGTCAGCAGCCTAACAGGGACTAGCGGGAGGGCCATAGATACGCAGTATTTT.

The chain employs TRBV4-1 and TRBJ2-3; possible D gene TRBD1, 5 bases. Germline V CDR1 and CDR2: MGHRA, YSYEKL. The CDR3 runs to 13 residues. With 0 bases removed from V and 7 bases from J, the gap between germline ends came to 8 bases. The CDR3 region is CASSQEGAYTQYF. The CDR3, as DNA: TGCGCCAGCAGCCAAGAAGGGGCATATACGCAGTATTTT.

This clonotype was seen a single time. At one end the junction does not follow the germline gene, possibly because of a read error. V and J are TRBV12-3 or TRBV12-4 and TRBJ1-5, with TRBD1 matching 8 bases. CDR3 length equals 15 residues. The CDR3 spells CASSGRNRGNQPQHF. In DNA form, the CDR3 reads TGTGCCAGCAGTGGAAGGAACAGGGGGAATCAACCCCAACATTTT.

Remarks on this clonotype: One end of the junction does not line up with germline, which may come from a read error. The V and J genes are TRBV4-2 and TRBJ2-3; D possibly corresponds to TRBD2 (6 bases). The CDR3 is 15 residues long. CDR1 and CDR2 from the germline V gene are LGHNA and YNFKEQ. The CDR3 region is CVSSLKAGLADTQYF. The CDR3 nucleotides are TGTGTCAGCAGCCTTAAGGCGGGACTCGCAGATACGCAGTATTTT.

Concerning this clonotype: This CDR3 is missing its conserved last phenylalanine or tryptophan, likely due to a read error. The limits of the CDR3 on the DNA are not certain, so only TCRdb's listed CDR3 is given. The rearrangement uses TRBV11-2 and TRBJ1-6. Germline assignment: CDR1 SGHAT and CDR2 FQNNGV. The CDR3 numbers 12 amino acids, ends counted. The CDR3 sequence: CVSSHDGPPLHI.

To note about this clonotype: A much more abundant neighbour one base away suggests this may be a read error. The V call is TRBV29-1, the J call TRBJ2-5, with 9 positions matching TRBD1. Germline CDR1 reads SQVTM; CDR2 reads ANQGSEA. This CDR3 contains 15 residues. Here the CDR3 DNA reads TGCAGCGTTGTTCCCCACGGGACAGGGAGAGAGATCCAGTACTTC. As protein: CSVVPHGTGREIQYF.

With respect to this clonotype: The junction differs from germline at one of its ends, possibly a read error. The chain is built from TRBV5-1 and TRBJ2-7; 8 positions match TRBD2. Germline V lookup: CDR1 SGHRS, CDR2 YFSETQ. This CDR3 spans 15 amino acids. The CDR3 is CASRLAGGGTYEQYF. As DNA, the CDR3 is TGCGCCAGCCGCTTGGCGGGGGGAGGTACCTACGAGCAGTACTTC.

For this clonotype: Mismatch with germline at one junction end may stem from a read error. The chain employs TRBV5-5 and TRBJ2-3; 10 nucleotides match TRBD2. The CDR3 covers 16 residues. Germline V gene lookup returns CDR1 SGHKS and CDR2 YYEKEE (reference sequence). CDR3 nucleotides: TGTGCCAGCAGCCTCTTAGCAGCGGGAGGGAGGGATACGCAATATTTT. Amino acid sequence: CASSLLAAGGRDTQYF.

As regards this clonotype: Lacking the conserved final phenylalanine or tryptophan, this CDR3 likely reflects a read error. The chain links TRBV4-2 to TRBJ1-5; D not certain. The CDR3 contains 15 residues. The germline CDR1 and CDR2 sequences are LGHNA and YNFKEQ. The CDR3 DNA follows: TGTGCCAGCAGTCAAGATGCCAGAACCAATCAGCTCCAGCATTCT. Translated, it gives CASSQDARTNQLQHS.

Details on this clonotype: One end of the junction is discordant with germline, which a read error may explain. The J gene is TRBJ2-2, the V gene TRBV11-3; tentative D call: TRBD2 (5 bases). From germline, CDR1 is SGHNT and CDR2 YENEEA. The CDR3 is 15 amino acids. The CDR3 is CAISTRTGNTAELFF. The CDR3 DNA reads as TGTGCCATCAGCACCCGGACGGGGAACACCGCGGAGCTGTTTTTT.

This chain connects TRBV4-1 to TRBJ2-2; 7 bases are shared with TRBD2. J lost 8 bases, V lost 8 bases, and 23 bases had no gene match. Germline values: CDR1 MGHRA, CDR2 YSYEKL. The CDR3 is 18 residues long. The CDR3 bases are TGCGCCAGCGGCCGAGACCCCCCCCTAGCGGCGAAGACTGGGGAGCTGTTTTTT. This sequence encodes CASGRDPPLAAKTGELFF.

To note about this clonotype: One end of the junction is discordant with germline, which a read error may explain. In nucleotides, the CDR3 is TGTGCCAACAGTGAGGCGAGGGAAAAGGTGCCGCAGCATTTT. It specifies CANSEAREKVPQHF. V and J are TRBV6-1 and TRBJ1-5; D not resolved. The germline gives CDR1 MNHNS, CDR2 SASEGT. There are 14 residues in the CDR3.

Comment on this clonotype: A read error may produce the germline difference seen at one junction end. The V call is TRBV29-1, the J call TRBJ2-7; a possible D gene is TRBD2 (7 bases). This CDR3 comprises 13 residues. From germline, CDR1 is SQVTM and CDR2 ANQGSEA. The CDR3 sequence: CSAAVGGGYEQNF. For the CDR3, the DNA is TGCAGCGCGGCGGTGGGAGGGGGATACGAGCAGAACTTC.

The chain has TRBV11-3 and TRBJ2-1; TRBD2 might be the D (5 bases). Trimming cost V 5 bases and J 6 bases, with 17 bases left between them. The germline gives CDR1 SGHNT, CDR2 YENEEA. This CDR3 region has 15 residues. The CDR3 loop reads CASSPLFAEGNEQFF. The CDR3 DNA sequence: TGTGCCAGCAGCCCCCTATTTGCTGAGGGCAATGAGCAGTTCTTC.